Listed here is a single TCR beta chain. Which antigen it targets is not known. The input lacks base qualities; no much larger clone sits a single base away. This sample was included in a study of T cell changes during pregnancy in multiple sclerosis (dated by TCRdb to between 2017 and 2020). With respect to the entire study: The study looked at changes in the T cell repertoire across pregnancy in women with multiple sclerosis.

Libraries were constructed by the immunoSEQ multiplex PCR assay. Held by TCRdb, this immuneACCESS table contains in-frame sequences only and omits some clones. Under half of the omission traces to an unresolved V gene where checked; the cause of the rest is unknown. The sample table records 55,000 to 80,000 clones; 90% of these occur just once. Of the sample, 9% to 9.5% falls within the top ten clones. Deletion took 6 bases off V and 4 bases off J, with a span of 12 bases between the germline ends. In the germline V gene (reference sequence), CDR1 corresponds to SEHNR and CDR2 to FQNEAQ. Inclusive of the bounding cysteine and phenylalanine, the CDR3 is 13 residues long. The entry retains the CDR3 DNA only, 39 bases that are in frame from base 1.

The specimen comprised peripheral blood, sampled after pregnancy. The chain uses TRBV7-9 and TRBJ1-1; tentative D gene TRBD1, with 5 bases matching. The sequence derives from a female donor in good health, enrolled as a control in a pregnancy study. The DNA is as follows: TGTGCCAGCAGTTATACCGGGGGCACTGAAGCTTTCTTT. Its product reads: CASSYTGGTEAFF.